These 11 T cell receptor beta chains originate from one sample sequenced in a study of control samples from healthy donors and cancer patients. Sequenced by immunoSEQ multiplex PCR; TCRdb stores in-frame clones only, minus some. This sample has about 190,000 clones; over 80% occur once, and the top ten carry 1.8%. Sequenced: blood. The source of these receptors is a young man in good health.

This clone was seen a handful of times. The chain carries TRBV3-1 (or the pseudogene TRBV3-2) and TRBJ1-6; TRBD1 might be the D (5 bases). V was clipped by 0 bases and J by 0 bases, with 9 bases between them. The CDR3 is made up of 17 amino acids. The V gene's germline CDR1 is LGHDT and CDR2 YNNKEL (reference sequence). CDR3 loop: CASSQDPRASYNSPLHF. In DNA form, the CDR3 reads TGTGCCAGCAGCCAAGATCCCAGGGCCTCCTATAATTCACCCCTCCACTTT.

The rearrangement uses TRBV9 and TRBJ1-1; tentative D call: TRBD1 (5 bases). Germline CDR1 and CDR2: SGDLS and YYNGEE. V dropped 4 bases and J dropped 1 base, with 14 bases sitting between them. The CDR3 contains 15 residues. The CDR3 region has the DNA TGTGCCAGCAGCTTAAGGGGCTCTGGGAACACTGAAGCTTTCTTT. The encoded protein is CASSLRGSGNTEAFF.

The chain uses TRBV15 and TRBJ1-3, with TRBD1 as a possible D gene (5 bases). V lost 6 bases, J lost 0 bases, and 9 bases lay in between. The CDR3 spans 14 residues. CDR1 and CDR2 from the germline V gene are LNHNV and YYDKDF (reference sequence). The CDR3 protein is CATSGHGSGNTIYF. The CDR3 DNA is TGTGCCACCAGTGGACATGGCTCTGGAAACACCATATATTTT.

This clone came up a few times. The V call is TRBV2, the J call TRBJ2-7; maybe TRBD1 (5 bases). The CDR3 totals 16 residues. CDR1 and CDR2 (germline): SNHLY, FYNNEI. The V gene lost 6 bases and the J gene lost 3 bases, with 21 bases spanning the gap. This CDR3 is CASRGGPGQGGYEQYF. The CDR3 bases are TGTGCCAGCAGAGGTGGGCCAGGGCAGGGCGGCTACGAGCAGTACTTC.

This clone showed up just once. The genes are TRBV6-5 and TRBJ1-6; unclear D gene. The length of the CDR3 is 12 residues. Between the trimmed V and J ends, which lost 2 bases and 9 bases, there was a span of 5 bases. Germline V lookup: CDR1 MNHEY, CDR2 SVGAGI. CDR3 sequence reads: CASSYNGSPLHF. CDR3 DNA sequence: TGTGCCAGCAGTTACAACGGTTCACCCCTCCACTTT.

The chain couples TRBV9 to TRBJ1-1, with D perhaps matching TRBD1 (5 bases). The germline CDR1 and CDR2 sequences are SGDLS and YYNGEE. The CDR3 is made up of 12 amino acids. The V end was cut by 3 bases, the J end by 7 bases, with 10 bases between. CDR3 loop: CASSAGRIEAFF. CDR3 coding DNA: TGTGCCAGCAGCGCAGGGAGGATTGAAGCTTTCTTT. Combining the CDR3 with reference TRBV9 and TRBJ1-1 gives the whole variable domain DSGVTQTPKHLITATGQRVTLRCSPRSGDLSVYWYQQSLDQGLQFLIQYYNGEERAKGNILERFSAQQFPDLHSELNLSSLELGDSALYFCASSAGRIEAFFGQGTRLTVV.

The V call is TRBV7-7, the J call TRBJ2-7; possibly TRBD1 for D (5 bases). This CDR3 spans 13 amino acids. Germline V gene lookup returns CDR1 SSHAT and CDR2 FNYEAQ (reference sequence). The ends were cut back, 5 bases at V and 5 bases at J, with 13 bases in the middle. CDR3 sequence: CASSPQGVHEQYF. CDR3 in DNA: TGTGCCAGCAGCCCCCAGGGTGTCCACGAGCAGTACTTC.

The chain employs TRBV5-6 and TRBJ2-7, with D hard to call. This CDR3 is 14 amino acids long. The germline V gene has CDR1 SGHDT and CDR2 YYEEEE. V was trimmed by 1 base and J by 0 bases, leaving 8 bases between them. DNA of the CDR3: TGTGCCAGCAGCTTGTGGGCAGGCTCCTACGAGCAGTACTTC. Protein product: CASSLWAGSYEQYF.

The chain combines TRBV7-9 with TRBJ2-3; D is possibly TRBD2 (6 bases). CDR3 length equals 14 residues. Trimming left V 5 bases short and J 6 bases short, with 15 bases between. Germline CDR1 and CDR2: SEHNR and FQNEAQ (reference sequence). The CDR3 DNA reads as TGTGCCAGCAGCCACGGCCGGGGGAGTGATACGCAGTATTTT. Its protein product is CASSHGRGSDTQYF.

The chain joins TRBV3-1 (or the pseudogene TRBV3-2) to TRBJ2-7; 9 nucleotides agree with TRBD1. The CDR3 totals 14 residues. The V gene end was trimmed by 4 bases and the J gene end by 6 bases; junction bases not matched to a gene: 7. The germline CDR1 and CDR2 sequences are LGHDT and YNNKEL (reference sequence). The CDR3 is CASSRRDRVSEQYF. For the CDR3, the DNA is TGTGCCAGCAGCCGCCGGGACAGGGTCTCCGAGCAGTACTTC.

This clone has only one observation. The chain carries TRBV9 and TRBJ2-3; no reliable D call. CDR1 and CDR2 from the germline V gene are SGDLS and YYNGEE. This CDR3 has 14 amino acids. V shed 2 bases and J shed 2 bases, with 9 bases lying between them. The CDR3 DNA sequence: TGTGCCAGCAGCGTGCGTGGTGTCACAGATACGCAGTATTTT. It yields the protein CASSVRGVTDTQYF.